The subject of this entry is one T cell receptor beta chain. As yet, its antigen is unknown. Researchers ran the PCR with 60 Vbeta and 13 Jbeta primers. How the authors handled the data: A later analysis tallied approximately 78 million unique TCR beta chains, about 11 million of them shared. The repertoire was sequenced with immunoSEQ multiplex PCR; TCRdb's copy has only in-frame clones and lacks some. That table gives V, J and clone size, and the DNA gave D and trimming. This sample has roughly 120,000 clones, with around 10% found just once. Unmatched junction bases numbered 6, after V lost 10 bases and J lost 2 bases. Germline lookup yields CDR1 ENHRY and CDR2 SYGVKD. This CDR3 has 13 amino acids. The sample originates from a study of cytomegalovirus exposure and HLA in healthy donors. Study observations and caveats: Later findings reportedly placed an Asian-associated ancestry cluster below the 666-donor mean for N-insertions.

Material for sequencing was PBMCs. The chain joins TRBV10-3 to TRBJ2-7; 9 nucleotides match TRBD2. The TCR sequence derives from a man under 40 in good health and CMV-seronegative. CDR3 protein: CATSTSGAYEQYF. As DNA, the CDR3 is TGTGCCACCTCGACTAGCGGAGCCTACGAGCAGTACTTC.